The rows below give T cell receptor beta chains drawn from one sample of a study of control samples from healthy donors and cancer patients. The data were produced by immunoSEQ multiplex PCR, yet TCRdb's version contains in-frame clones alone and is incomplete. The sample gives 150,000 to 200,000 clones, 90% to 95% of which show up once; approximately 1.5% is in the top ten. The sample taken for sequencing was blood. These receptors were collected from a woman under 30 in good health. Each CDR3 is given with its conserved first and last residue. D genes are given only for firm matches. Size values are once, few and many counts, or a class for expanded clones, and some rows have none.

NA	TRBV24-1	TRBJ2-2	TRBD1	CATSDPWVRGQGDTGELFF	TGTGCCACCAGTGATCCGTGGGTCCGAGGACAGGGAGACACCGGGGAGCTGTTTTTT
NA	TRBV3-1/TRBV3-2	TRBJ2-1	TRBD2	CASSPGGGVNEQFF	TGTGCCAGCAGCCCCGGGGGGGGAGTCAATGAGCAGTTCTTC
NA	TRBV19	TRBJ1-5	TRBD1	CASSTTGARVGQPQHF	TGTGCCAGTAGTACCACAGGGGCGAGGGTGGGTCAGCCCCAGCATTTT
NA	TRBV7-9	TRBJ1-2	NA	CASSLSSSGNYGYTF	TGTGCCAGCAGCTTATCTTCTTCAGGGAACTATGGCTACACCTTC
NA	TRBV14	TRBJ1-1	NA	CASSQVMVGNTEAFF	TGTGCCAGCAGCCAAGTAATGGTAGGGAACACTGAAGCTTTCTTT
NA	TRBV7-2	TRBJ1-2	TRBD1	CASSLAGQGGYGYTF	TGTGCCAGCAGCTTAGCGGGACAGGGAGGCTATGGCTACACCTTC
once	TRBV28	TRBJ1-6	TRBD1	CASSLTGSESPLHF	TGTGCCAGCAGTCTGACAGGGTCGGAATCACCCCTCCACTTT
NA	TRBV3-1/TRBV3-2	TRBJ1-2	TRBD1	CASSSRDRGQNGYTF	TGTGCCAGCAGCTCCCGGGACAGGGGGCAGAATGGCTACACCTTC
NA	TRBV28	TRBJ2-3	NA	CASTQPGPDTQYF	TGTGCCAGCACCCAGCCAGGGCCAGATACGCAGTATTTT
NA	TRBV29-1	TRBJ1-2	TRBD1	CSVDRTGNGYTF	TGCAGCGTTGACAGGACAGGGAATGGCTACACCTTC
NA	TRBV21-1	TRBJ1-4	NA	CASSKGKGVKLFF	TGTGCCAGCAGCAAAGGGAAAGGGGTAAAACTGTTTTTT
NA	TRBV2	TRBJ2-6	NA	CASSALAGANVLTF	TGTGCCAGCAGTGCGTTGGCCGGGGCCAACGTCCTGACTTTC
NA	TRBV6-2/TRBV6-3	TRBJ2-1	NA	CASSYSTLEQFF	TGTGCCAGCAGTTATTCGACCCTGGAGCAGTTCTTC
NA	TRBV4-3	TRBJ2-1	NA	CASSQDYRSKEQFF	TGCGCCAGCAGCCAAGATTATCGGTCTAAGGAGCAGTTCTTC
NA	TRBV5-1	TRBJ2-1	NA	CASSFGGRGSYNEQFF	TGCGCCAGCAGCTTCGGGGGGCGCGGCTCCTACAATGAGCAGTTCTTC
once	TRBV9	TRBJ1-1	NA	CASSVDRVPTEAFF	TGTGCCAGCAGCGTAGACAGGGTACCCACTGAAGCTTTCTTT
NA	TRBV5-8	TRBJ1-6	NA	CASTKEQGTGGFNSPLHF	TGTGCCAGCACCAAAGAACAGGGAACTGGTGGTTTTAATTCACCCCTCCACTTT
NA	TRBV7-3	TRBJ2-1	NA	CASSSGLNPSYNEQFF	TGTGCCAGCAGCTCAGGACTAAATCCCTCCTACAATGAGCAGTTCTTC
NA	TRBV6-5	TRBJ1-3	NA	CASSYSSGTHTIYF	TGTGCCAGCAGTTACTCGTCCGGGACCCACACCATATATTTT
once	TRBV5-6	TRBJ2-2	TRBD1	CASSLEDRGSPGGAGELFF	TGTGCCAGCAGCTTGGAGGACAGGGGCTCCCCAGGGGGGGCCGGGGAGCTGTTTTTT
NA	TRBV2	TRBJ2-4	TRBD1	CASSPLSTGGNIQYF	TGTGCCAGCAGTCCATTGAGTACAGGGGGAAACATTCAGTACTTC
NA	TRBV18	TRBJ1-2	NA	CASSPDFPTNYGYTF	TGTGCCAGCTCCCCGGACTTCCCAACTAACTATGGCTACACCTTC
NA	TRBV5-1	TRBJ2-5	NA	CASSYETVQETQYF	TGCGCCAGCAGCTACGAGACAGTTCAAGAGACCCAGTACTTC
once	TRBV27	TRBJ1-1	NA	CASSPARGLNTEAFF	TGTGCCAGCAGTCCCGCCAGGGGATTGAACACTGAAGCTTTCTTT
NA	TRBV7-8	TRBJ1-3	NA	CASSVGGGRSGNTIYF	TGTGCCAGCAGCGTAGGAGGGGGGCGATCTGGAAACACCATATATTTT
NA	TRBV14	TRBJ1-3	TRBD1	CASSLGGRISGNTIYF	TGTGCCAGCAGTTTAGGGGGCCGCATCTCTGGAAACACCATATATTTT
NA	TRBV19	TRBJ1-2	NA	CASGRTGYGYTF	TGTGCCAGTGGTCGGACGGGCTATGGCTACACCTTC
once	TRBV11-3	TRBJ1-1	NA	CASSLGPGRAFF	TGTGCCAGCAGCTTAGGACCCGGCAGAGCTTTCTTT
NA	TRBV11-2	TRBJ2-5	NA	CASSLGGLSGETQYF	TGTGCCAGCAGCTTAGGGGGGCTGTCAGGGGAGACCCAGTACTTC
NA	TRBV20-1	TRBJ1-5	NA	CSASPFGRDQPQHF	TGCAGTGCTAGTCCCTTTGGACGGGATCAGCCCCAGCATTTT
NA	TRBV5-1	TRBJ1-3	NA	CASSSVSGNTIYF	TGCGCCAGCAGCTCAGTCTCTGGAAACACCATATATTTT
NA	TRBV3-1/TRBV3-2	TRBJ2-1	NA	CASSYVSDEQFF	TGTGCCAGCAGCTATGTATCCGATGAGCAGTTCTTC
NA	TRBV5-5	TRBJ1-2	NA	CASSLGPFGGYTF	TGTGCCAGCAGCTTGGGTCCATTTGGGGGCTACACCTTC
once	TRBV19	TRBJ1-2	TRBD1	CATFVPGQTEMGYGYTF	TGTGCCACCTTTGTCCCGGGACAGACCGAAATGGGTTATGGCTACACCTTC
once	TRBV28	TRBJ1-4	TRBD1	CASSLSIGGLYEKLFF	TGTGCCAGCAGTTTAAGTATAGGGGGCTTATATGAAAAACTGTTTTTT
NA	TRBV5-1	TRBJ2-7	NA	CASSSTPGREQYF	TGCGCCAGCAGCTCGACGCCCGGGCGCGAGCAGTACTTC
NA	TRBV6-5	TRBJ2-7	TRBD1	CASSYSGTGVYEQYF	TGTGCCAGCAGTTACTCGGGGACAGGGGTTTACGAGCAGTACTTC
NA	TRBV11-3	TRBJ2-7	NA	CASNGSPYEQYF	TGTGCCAGCAACGGTTCCCCCTACGAGCAGTACTTC
NA	TRBV6-5	TRBJ1-4	TRBD1	CASMDRVREKLFF	TGTGCCAGCATGGACAGGGTCCGGGAAAAACTGTTTTTT
NA	TRBV5-4	TRBJ1-2	TRBD1	CASSPDRVGYGYTF	TGTGCCAGCAGTCCAGACAGGGTGGGATATGGCTACACCTTC
NA	TRBV6-1	TRBJ2-7	TRBD2	CASSEGRLAGGTISSYEQYF	TGTGCCAGCAGTGAGGGCCGACTAGCGGGAGGTACCATAAGCTCCTACGAGCAGTACTTC
NA	TRBV7-2	TRBJ1-6	TRBD1	CASSLNPHGTGYNSPLHF	TGTGCCAGCAGCTTAAACCCTCACGGGACAGGGTATAATTCACCCCTCCACTTT
NA	TRBV5-1	TRBJ1-4	NA	CASSLGAGLREKLFF	TGCGCCAGCAGCTTGGGGGCGGGCCTCAGAGAAAAACTGTTTTTT
NA	TRBV9	TRBJ1-1	NA	CASSVSGTEAFF	TGTGCCAGCAGCGTTTCGGGGACTGAAGCTTTCTTT
NA	TRBV5-1	TRBJ1-3	NA	CASRSASNSGNTIYF	TGCGCCAGCAGAAGTGCGTCAAACTCTGGAAACACCATATATTTT
NA	TRBV6-5	TRBJ2-1	NA	CASSYDRGEQFF	TGTGCCAGCAGTTACGATAGAGGTGAGCAGTTCTTC
NA	TRBV3-1/TRBV3-2	TRBJ2-7	TRBD1	CAAGGLGGEQYF	TGTGCCGCAGGGGGCCTCGGAGGCGAGCAGTACTTC
NA	TRBV10-1	TRBJ1-1	NA	CASSSGSERNTEAFF	TGCGCCAGCAGTTCTGGATCCGAGAGGAACACTGAAGCTTTCTTT
NA	TRBV5-1	TRBJ2-6	TRBD2	CASSFRPSTSLSGANVLTF	TGCGCCAGCAGCTTCCGTCCTTCGACTAGCCTATCTGGGGCCAACGTCCTGACTTTC
NA	TRBV7-8	TRBJ2-7	TRBD1	CASSRGQGFNEQYF	TGTGCCAGCAGCCGCGGACAGGGGTTCAACGAGCAGTACTTC
NA	TRBV7-6	TRBJ1-1	NA	CASSLWVGTEAFF	TGTGCCAGCAGCTTATGGGTGGGCACTGAAGCTTTCTTT
NA	TRBV7-8	TRBJ2-5	TRBD1	CASSRTGVETQYF	TGTGCCAGCAGCCGGACAGGGGTCGAGACCCAGTACTTC
NA	TRBV7-2	TRBJ1-5	NA	CASSFTGGLGNQPQHF	TGTGCCAGCAGCTTTACTGGGGGATTGGGCAATCAGCCCCAGCATTTT
NA	TRBV7-2	TRBJ1-1	NA	CASSLDSGRAEAFF	TGTGCCAGCAGCTTAGATTCGGGACGGGCTGAAGCTTTCTTT
once	TRBV10-3	TRBJ1-4	TRBD1	CAISGGQGATNEKLFF	TGTGCCATCAGTGGTGGACAGGGCGCAACTAATGAAAAACTGTTTTTT
NA	TRBV9	TRBJ1-1	NA	CASSATLNTEAFF	TGTGCCAGCAGCGCCACCTTGAACACTGAAGCTTTCTTT
NA	TRBV11-2	TRBJ1-4	NA	CASTKIATNEKLFF	TGTGCCAGCACCAAAATTGCAACTAATGAAAAACTGTTTTTT
NA	TRBV28	TRBJ1-2	NA	CASSELAVGDYGYTF	TGTGCCAGCAGTGAGCTCGCGGTGGGAGACTATGGCTACACCTTC
NA	TRBV24-1	TRBJ2-1	TRBD2	CATSDLRSDSGRRSYNEQFF	TGTGCCACCAGTGATTTGCGATCCGATAGCGGGAGGAGGTCCTACAATGAGCAGTTCTTC
NA	TRBV18	TRBJ2-7	TRBD2	CASSQLPAGGGEQYF	TGTGCCAGCTCGCAGCTGCCAGCGGGAGGGGGCGAGCAGTACTTC